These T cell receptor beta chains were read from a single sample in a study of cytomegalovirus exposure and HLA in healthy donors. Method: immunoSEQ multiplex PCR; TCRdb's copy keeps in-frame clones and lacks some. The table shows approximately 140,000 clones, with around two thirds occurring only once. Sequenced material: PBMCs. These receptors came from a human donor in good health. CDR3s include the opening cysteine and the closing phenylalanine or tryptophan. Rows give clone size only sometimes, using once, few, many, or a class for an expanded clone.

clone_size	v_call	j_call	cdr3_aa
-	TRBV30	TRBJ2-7	CAWSVRPGQRPYEQYF
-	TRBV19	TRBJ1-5	CASSIRGGLFGQPQHF
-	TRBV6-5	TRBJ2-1	CASSYSLNRGSEQFF
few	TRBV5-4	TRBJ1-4	CASSDHRDSNEKLFF
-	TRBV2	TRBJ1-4	CANGGGTNEKLFF
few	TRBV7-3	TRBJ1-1	CASSSAGGNTEAFF
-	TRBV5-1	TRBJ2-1	CASSRGLAGNEQFF
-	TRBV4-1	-	CASSQGQGTYEQYF
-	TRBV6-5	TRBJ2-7	CASRGTSGRREQYF
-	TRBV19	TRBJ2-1	CASSIQASSYNEQFF
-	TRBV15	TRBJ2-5	CATSRDAGRRQETQYF
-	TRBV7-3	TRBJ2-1	CSSSLRQTGSSYNEQFF
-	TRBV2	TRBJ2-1	CASSERIGITWFNEQFF
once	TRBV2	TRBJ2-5	CASLSVLFQETQYF
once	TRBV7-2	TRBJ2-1	CASSLSTLDGFFF
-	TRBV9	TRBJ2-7	CASGLGGATGQYF
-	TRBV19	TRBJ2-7	CASSPLGTITYEQYF
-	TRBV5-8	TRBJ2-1	CASNTENSGNYNEQFF
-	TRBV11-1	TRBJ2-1	CASSRLAGGYEQFF
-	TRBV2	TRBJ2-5	CASRELAGGEKTQYF
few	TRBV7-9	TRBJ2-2	CASSSATGGTTGELFF
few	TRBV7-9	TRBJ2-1	CASSSLAGGHFSNEQFF
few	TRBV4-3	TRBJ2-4	CASSQDYTGNIQYF
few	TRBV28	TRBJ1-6	CASSFTGGYYNSPLHF
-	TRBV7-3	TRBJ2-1	CASSFLAGDYNEQFF
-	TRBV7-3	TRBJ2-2	CASSLWQGSAGELFF
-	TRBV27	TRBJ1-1	CASRSYWDREVSEAFF
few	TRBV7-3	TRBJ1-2	CASSLTGGYGYTF
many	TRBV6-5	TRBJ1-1	CASRLRAGNTEAFF
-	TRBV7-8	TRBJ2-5	CASSKFPTGAGETQYF
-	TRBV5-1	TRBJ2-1	CASSLTARRDEQFF
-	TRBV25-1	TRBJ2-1	CASSGLGAGGGRGEQFF
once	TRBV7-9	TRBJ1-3	CASSLVPDGGHTIYF
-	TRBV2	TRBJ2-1	CASSRQGPSYNEQFF
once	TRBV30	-	CAWSVPGGNIGDYEQYF
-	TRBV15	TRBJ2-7	CATSRVGLGSYEQYF
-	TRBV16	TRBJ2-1	CASSPIGQGMGEQFF
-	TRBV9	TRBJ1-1	CASSVGQGAEAFF
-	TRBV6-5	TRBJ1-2	CASSYSAGPATFYTF
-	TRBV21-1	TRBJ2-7	CATAQGGSLEYEQYF
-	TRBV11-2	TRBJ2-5	CASSLDSGRARETQYF
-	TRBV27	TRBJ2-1	CASSPRLAGGYNEQFF
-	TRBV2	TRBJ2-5	CASSLTGNEETQYF
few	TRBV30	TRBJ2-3	CAWKSGTRGTQYF
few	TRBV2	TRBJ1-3	CASSGDRTSSGNTIYF
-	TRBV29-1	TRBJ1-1	CSVVALLTTMNTEAFF